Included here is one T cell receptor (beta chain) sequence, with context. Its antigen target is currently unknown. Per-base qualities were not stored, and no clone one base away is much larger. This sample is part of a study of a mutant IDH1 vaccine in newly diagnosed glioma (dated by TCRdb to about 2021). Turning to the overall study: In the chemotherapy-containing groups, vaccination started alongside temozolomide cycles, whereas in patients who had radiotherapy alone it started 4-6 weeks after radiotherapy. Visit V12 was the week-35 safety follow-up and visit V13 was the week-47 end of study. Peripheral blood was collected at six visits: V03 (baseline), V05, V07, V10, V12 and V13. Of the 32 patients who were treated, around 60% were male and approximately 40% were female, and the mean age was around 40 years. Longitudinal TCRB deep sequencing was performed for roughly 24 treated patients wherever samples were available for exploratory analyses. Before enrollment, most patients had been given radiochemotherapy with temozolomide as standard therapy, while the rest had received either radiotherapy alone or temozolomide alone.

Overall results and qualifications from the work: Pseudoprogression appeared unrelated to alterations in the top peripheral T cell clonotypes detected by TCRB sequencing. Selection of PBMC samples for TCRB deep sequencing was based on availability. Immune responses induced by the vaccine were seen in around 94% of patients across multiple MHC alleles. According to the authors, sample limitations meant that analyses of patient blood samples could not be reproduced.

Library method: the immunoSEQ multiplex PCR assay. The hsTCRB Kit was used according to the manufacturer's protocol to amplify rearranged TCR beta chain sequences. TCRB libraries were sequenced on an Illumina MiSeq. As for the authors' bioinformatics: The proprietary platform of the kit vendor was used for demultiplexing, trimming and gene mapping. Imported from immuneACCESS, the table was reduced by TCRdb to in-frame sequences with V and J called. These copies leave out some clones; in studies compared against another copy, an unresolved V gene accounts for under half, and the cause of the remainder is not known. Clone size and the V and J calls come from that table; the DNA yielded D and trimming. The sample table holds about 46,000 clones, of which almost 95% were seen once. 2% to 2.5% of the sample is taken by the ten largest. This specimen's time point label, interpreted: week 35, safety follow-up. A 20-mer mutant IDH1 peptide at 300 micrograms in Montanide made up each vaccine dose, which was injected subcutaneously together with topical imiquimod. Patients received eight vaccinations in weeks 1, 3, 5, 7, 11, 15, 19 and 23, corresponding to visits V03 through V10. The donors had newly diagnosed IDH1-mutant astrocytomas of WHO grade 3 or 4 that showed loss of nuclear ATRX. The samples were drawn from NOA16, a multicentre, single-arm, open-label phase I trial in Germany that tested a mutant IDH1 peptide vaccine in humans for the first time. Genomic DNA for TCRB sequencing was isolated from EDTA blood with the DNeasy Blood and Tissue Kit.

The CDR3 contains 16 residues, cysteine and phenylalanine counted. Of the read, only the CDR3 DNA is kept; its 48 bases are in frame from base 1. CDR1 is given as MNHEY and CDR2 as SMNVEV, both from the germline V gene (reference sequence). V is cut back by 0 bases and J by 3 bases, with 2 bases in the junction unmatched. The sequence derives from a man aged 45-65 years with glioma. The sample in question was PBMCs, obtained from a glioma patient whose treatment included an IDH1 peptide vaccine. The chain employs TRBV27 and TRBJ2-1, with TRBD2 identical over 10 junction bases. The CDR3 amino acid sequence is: CASSLSSGGIYNEQFF. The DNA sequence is TGTGCCAGCAGTTTATCTAGCGGGGGGATCTACAATGAGCAGTTCTTC.